The rows below give T cell receptor beta chains drawn from one sample of a study of blood T cell repertoires in COVID-19. Sequencing was performed with immunoSEQ multiplex PCR; in TCRdb, only in-frame clones are kept and a portion is missing. This table has 35,000 to 45,000 clones, approximately 90% appearing once. Material: peripheral blood. The receptors here all came from a man aged 50-59 years with COVID-19, enrolled during active disease. Each CDR3 is given with its conserved first and last residue. A D gene is named only where the DNA matches it firmly. Size values are once, few and many counts, or a class for expanded clones, and some rows have none.

d_call,j_call,v_call,clone_size,cdr3_nt,cdr3_aa
-,TRBJ1-4,TRBV19,-,TGTGCCAGTAGTATCCGGACGGGGGAAACTAATGAAAAACTGTTTTTT,CASSIRTGETNEKLFF
TRBD1,TRBJ2-3,TRBV10-3,-,TGTGCCATCAGCAATTACAGGGGTACCGCCAAAAGCACAGATACGCAGTATTTT,CAISNYRGTAKSTDTQYF
-,TRBJ2-1,TRBV7-3,-,TGTGCCAGCAGCTTAACGGGAGGCGGGGATGAGCAGTTCTTC,CASSLTGGGDEQFF
TRBD1,TRBJ2-7,TRBV6-5,-,TGTGCCAGCAGTTACTCCAGGACAGGTACTTCCTACGAGCAGTACTTC,CASSYSRTGTSYEQYF
-,TRBJ1-2,TRBV15,once,TGTGCCACCAGCAGAGTTAGCAGGGCGCCTTATGGCTACACCTTC,CATSRVSRAPYGYTF
-,TRBJ2-2,TRBV18,-,TGTGCCAGCTCACCGAGCGGGGAGCTGTTTTTT,CASSPSGELFF
-,TRBJ2-5,TRBV21-1,-,TGTGCCAGCAGCAAAGGACAGGGAAGGGAGACCCAGTACTTC,CASSKGQGRETQYF
-,TRBJ1-6,TRBV27,-,TGTGCCAGCAGTTTAGGGGGCAGGAGCTCCTATAATTCACCCCTCCACTTT,CASSLGGRSSYNSPLHF
TRBD1,TRBJ1-1,TRBV5-8,once,TGTGCCAGCCGTTACAGGGGGAACACTGAAGCTTTCTTT,CASRYRGNTEAFF
-,TRBJ2-1,TRBV9,once,TGTGCCAGCGGAAGGACTGGAACCTCCTACAATGAGCAGTTCTTC,CASGRTGTSYNEQFF
-,TRBJ1-2,TRBV7-2,-,TGTGCCAGCAGCTCGCCCTCGGGAATTAGGGTCTTC,CASSSPSGIRVF
-,TRBJ1-1,TRBV18,-,TGTGCCAGCTCACCAGTTAAGAACACTGAAGCTTTCTTT,CASSPVKNTEAFF
-,TRBJ2-1,TRBV10-3,-,TGTGCCATCAGGGCCCGGGAAAGCTCGGCTTCCTACAATGAGCAGTTCTTC,CAIRARESSASYNEQFF
TRBD1,TRBJ1-1,TRBV10-3,-,TGTGCCATCAGACAGGGGCTGAACACTGAAGCTTTCTTT,CAIRQGLNTEAFF
-,TRBJ2-7,TRBV6-5,-,TGTGCCAGCAGAGTAGCGCAATTCTACGAGCAGTACTTC,CASRVAQFYEQYF
TRBD1,TRBJ2-1,TRBV19,-,TGTGCCAGTAGTTTTACAGGGGGATGGAATGAGCAGTTCTTC,CASSFTGGWNEQFF
-,TRBJ2-1,TRBV21-1,-,TGTGCCAGCAGCAATAAGGGGCTGGTGGTCGGGCCCCCCTGGGAGTTCTTC,CASSNKGLVVGPPWEFF
-,TRBJ1-4,TRBV7-2,-,TGTGCCAGCAGCTTGGGGGGGTTTGATGAAAAACTGTTTTTT,CASSLGGFDEKLFF
-,TRBJ1-4,TRBV18,-,TGTGCCAGCTCACTGGGCGGAGGATCAACTAATGAAAAACTGTTTTTT,CASSLGGGSTNEKLFF
TRBD1,TRBJ1-1,TRBV29-1,-,TGCAGCGTTGGCCTGGACAGGTCGAACACTGAAGCTTTCTTT,CSVGLDRSNTEAFF
TRBD2,TRBJ2-7,TRBV19,few,TGTGCCAGTAGTAAACGGACTAGCGGGAGCTCAGACTACGAGCAGTACTTC,CASSKRTSGSSDYEQYF
-,TRBJ1-2,TRBV7-2,-,TGTGCCAGCAGCTTAGCCGTAGGACCCCCAGGGGACTATGGCTACACCTTC,CASSLAVGPPGDYGYTF
-,TRBJ1-1,TRBV19,-,TGTGCCAGTAGTATCGGCGAGCAGGGGAACACTGAAGCTTTCTTT,CASSIGEQGNTEAFF
TRBD1,TRBJ1-5,TRBV19,-,TGTGCCAGTAGTCTAGAGGGGACAGGGGGCTCATTCAATCAGCCCCAGCATTTT,CASSLEGTGGSFNQPQHF
-,TRBJ1-4,TRBV9,-,TGTGCCAGCAGCGTAGGCGGGGGGATCAGAGCTAATGAAAAACTGTTTTTT,CASSVGGGIRANEKLFF
-,TRBJ2-7,TRBV19,-,TGTGCCAGTAGTGACAGAGCCTACGAGCAGTACTTC,CASSDRAYEQYF
TRBD2,TRBJ2-2,TRBV2,-,TGTGCCAGCAGTGAGACGGGAGGGCCAGGCACCGGGGAGCTGTTTTTT,CASSETGGPGTGELFF
-,TRBJ1-1,TRBV18,-,TGTGCCAGCTCACCCATAGGGGGAAGGAACACTGAAGCTTTCTTT,CASSPIGGRNTEAFF
TRBD2,TRBJ2-2,TRBV4-2,-,TGTGCCAGCAGCCGGGGCGGGAGTAACACCGGGGAGCTGTTTTTT,CASSRGGSNTGELFF
-,TRBJ1-1,TRBV28,once,TGTGCCAGCAGAACAGGAGGGGTACGTGCTGAAGCTTTCTTT,CASRTGGVRAEAFF
-,TRBJ2-5,TRBV3-1/TRBV3-2,-,TGTGCCAGCAGCCAAGATTTCGGGGGAAAGGAAGAGACCCAGTACTTC,CASSQDFGGKEETQYF
-,TRBJ2-1,TRBV19,once,TGTGCCAGTAGTATACGGAGGGGGCTACCCTCCTACAATGAGCAGTTCTTC,CASSIRRGLPSYNEQFF
TRBD1,TRBJ2-1,TRBV6-4,-,TGTGCCAGCAGTGACTCGTATCAGGGGGCGGTAAATGAGCAGTTCTTC,CASSDSYQGAVNEQFF
TRBD1,TRBJ2-2,TRBV18,-,TGTGCCAGCTCACCCTTGACAGGGGACACCGGGGAGCTGTTTTTT,CASSPLTGDTGELFF
-,TRBJ1-5,TRBV7-2,-,TGTGCCAGCAGCTTAGGTCGGGATCAGCCCCAGCATTTT,CASSLGRDQPQHF
TRBD1,TRBJ1-2,TRBV2,once,TGTGCCAGCACCTCGGACAGGGGAGGAGGCTACACCTTC,CASTSDRGGGYTF
TRBD2,TRBJ2-5,TRBV6-5,-,TGTGCCAGCAGCCCCGGACTAGCGATGACCCAGTACTTC,CASSPGLAMTQYF
-,TRBJ1-1,TRBV6-6,-,TGTGCCAGCAGTTACTCGCCCGAAGCGGGCACCGAAGCTTTCTTT,CASSYSPEAGTEAFF
-,TRBJ2-5,TRBV4-1,once,TGCGCCAGCAGCCAAGCTTTGTTGGAGACCCAGTACTTC,CASSQALLETQYF
TRBD2,TRBJ2-7,TRBV13,-,TGTGCCAGCAGCTTAATGCCTAGCGGGAGTGATGTGCAGTACTTC,CASSLMPSGSDVQYF
TRBD1,TRBJ1-1,TRBV7-2,-,TGTGCCAGCAGCGAATGGGGGGACAGGGTCACTGAAGCTTTCTTT,CASSEWGDRVTEAFF
TRBD2,TRBJ2-1,TRBV29-1,-,TGCAGCGTTGAAGGGGTACTAGCGGGACGATCCTACAATGAGCAGTTCTTC,CSVEGVLAGRSYNEQFF
-,TRBJ2-5,TRBV28,-,TGTGCCAGCTCCAAGGCGGACCAAGAGACCCAGTACTTC,CASSKADQETQYF
-,TRBJ1-2,TRBV30,-,TGTGCCTCCAACCAAGCGGATAACTATGGCTACACCTTC,CASNQADNYGYTF
-,TRBJ1-1,TRBV19,-,TGTGCCAGTAGTAGGAGAGGGTCTGGGCTCACTGAAGCTTTCTTT,CASSRRGSGLTEAFF
TRBD2,TRBJ2-3,TRBV7-8,-,TGTGCCAGCAGCCCCATGGGGGGGAGGACAGATACGCAGTATTTT,CASSPMGGRTDTQYF
-,TRBJ1-5,TRBV7-2,-,TGTGCCAGCAGCTTAGCAGGGGAGGGTCAGCCCCAGCATTTT,CASSLAGEGQPQHF
TRBD1,TRBJ2-1,TRBV29-1,once,TGCAGCACACCCGGGACAGGGAACAATGAGCAGTTCTTC,CSTPGTGNNEQFF
TRBD1,TRBJ1-2,TRBV4-1,once,TGCGCCAGCAGTCCAGTTCGGGCAGGGGGCAACTATGGCTACACCTTC,CASSPVRAGGNYGYTF
-,TRBJ1-2,TRBV6-5,-,TGTGCCAGCAGTTACGGGGCACAGAACTATGGCTACACCTTC,CASSYGAQNYGYTF
TRBD1,TRBJ2-6,TRBV23-1,-,TGCGCCAGCAGTCAATGGGACAGGGGGCAAACCTCTGGGGCCAACGTCCTGACTTTC,CASSQWDRGQTSGANVLTF
-,TRBJ2-5,TRBV7-3,-,TGTGCCAGCAGCACAGGGACACAGAAAGAGACCCAGTACTTC,CASSTGTQKETQYF
-,TRBJ2-4,TRBV27,-,TGTGCCAGCTCCCTACGTATGAAAAACATTCAGTACTTC,CASSLRMKNIQYF
TRBD2,TRBJ2-1,TRBV5-1,-,TGCGCCAGCAGCTTGCTCGGTTGGGTGGGAGGGAGTGAGCAGTTCTTC,CASSLLGWVGGSEQFF
TRBD2,TRBJ2-7,TRBV6-5,-,TGTGCCAGCCGGGCTAGCGGGACGGACGAGCAGTACTTC,CASRASGTDEQYF
TRBD1,TRBJ1-3,TRBV6-5,-,TGTGCCAGCACCTCGGACAGGGCGTCTGGAAACACCATATATTTT,CASTSDRASGNTIYF